This T cell receptor (beta chain) is from a study of early T cells in non-severe SARS-CoV-2 infection. In TCRdb, the 5' RACE reads were re-called with MiXCR into one record per CDR3 protein. The data show some 38,000 distinct CDR3 sequences, less than 7% seen once. This clonotype was seen at least ten times. This CDR3 has 18 residues. Deletions cut 4 bases from V and 2 bases from J, with 23 bases between. CDR1 is WSHSY, CDR2 SAAADI, per germline. The chain has TRBV10-2 and TRBJ1-1, with a weak D call TRBD1 (5 bases). The source material was whole blood, sampled at baseline. The sequence derives from an adult who was a healthcare worker with PCR-confirmed SARS-CoV-2 infection or an uninfected control (not recorded which). This CDR3 is CASSGLSRRQRSNTEAFF. The CDR3 DNA reads as TGCGCCAGCAGTGGTCTTTCCCGGAGACAGAGATCAAACACTGAAGCTTTCTTT.